The 27 T cell receptor beta chains listed next were all sequenced from one sample in a study of lymphopenia after photon versus proton radiotherapy. Repertoires were generated with immunoSEQ multiplex PCR, while TCRdb's copy carries only in-frame clones and drops some. The table includes tens of thousands of clones, roughly 80% detected once. Sequences were derived from peripheral blood, sampled from a patient treated with proton-based radiotherapy. The receptors were sampled from a woman between 65 and 79 years old with pancreatic cancer.

The chain joins TRBV9 to TRBJ2-7; TRBD1 is a possible D gene (6 bases). The CDR3 runs 15 residues. Deletions cut 3 bases from V and 3 bases from J, with 16 bases between. CDR1 is SGDLS and CDR2 is YYNGEE in the germline V gene. The CDR3 DNA is TGTGCCAGCAGCGCCGGACAGTGGCCAGTCTACGAGCAGTACTTC. Encoded protein: CASSAGQWPVYEQYF.

Only one count was recorded for this clone. The genes are TRBV5-1 and TRBJ2-3; no definite D call. The CDR3 contains 12 residues. Trimming pared 4 bases from V and 5 bases from J, leaving 8 bases between. Looked up from germline, CDR1 is SGHRS and CDR2 is YFSETQ. Here the CDR3 reads CASSEFLDTQYF. In nucleotides, the CDR3 is TGCGCCAGCAGCGAGTTTTTAGATACGCAGTATTTT.

The chain recombines TRBV19 with TRBJ1-1; TRBD1 aligns across 8 bases. Unmatched junction bases numbered 5, after V lost 6 bases and J lost 5 bases. The CDR3 loop spans 13 amino acids. Germline lookup yields CDR1 LNHDA and CDR2 SQIVND (reference sequence). In DNA form, the CDR3 reads TGTGCCAGTAGAGGACAGGGATGGACTGAAGCTTTCTTT. The encoded protein is CASRGQGWTEAFF.

V usage is TRBV7-8 and J usage is TRBJ2-1; unclear D gene. The CDR3 extends over 13 amino acids. CDR1 is SGHVS and CDR2 is FQNEAQ in the germline V gene. V gave up 0 bases and J gave up 5 bases, with 5 bases separating them. The CDR3 is CASSLAQDNEQFF. The CDR3, as DNA: TGTGCCAGCAGCTTAGCGCAGGACAATGAGCAGTTCTTC.

J is TRBJ1-5 and V is TRBV9; 8 positions match TRBD1. The germline CDR1 and CDR2 sequences are SGDLS and YYNGEE. This CDR3 has 15 residues. V trimming: 3 bases; J trimming: 2 bases; junction bases outside the gene matches: 4. The CDR3 bases are TGTGCCAGCAGCGCACAGGGGGAAGGCAATCAGCCCCAGCATTTT. Translation gives CASSAQGEGNQPQHF.

The rearrangement links TRBV14 to TRBJ2-3, with a possible D match to TRBD1 (6 bases). V lost 4 bases, J lost 4 bases, and 18 bases lay in between. Per germline, CDR1 SGHDN and CDR2 FVKESK. The CDR3 spans 16 residues. Here the CDR3 DNA reads TGTGCCAGCAGCCTATCCCTGAGGGGGAGTGCAGATACGCAGTATTTT. Translated, it gives CASSLSLRGSADTQYF.

This chain connects TRBV19 to TRBJ1-2; 7 bases line up with TRBD1. This CDR3 has 16 residues. Trimming took 2 bases from V and 6 from J; bases not matched to a gene: 12. CDR1 is LNHDA and CDR2 is SQIVND in the germline V gene (reference sequence). This CDR3 is CASSITVAGGRDGYTF. CDR3 sequence (DNA): TGTGCCAGTAGTATAACGGTGGCAGGGGGACGTGATGGCTACACCTTC.

J is TRBJ2-7 and V is TRBV28; a possible D gene is TRBD2 (6 bases). The germline CDR1 and CDR2 sequences are MDHEN and SYDVKM. This CDR3 is built from 13 residues. Trimming removed 6 bases at V and 2 bases at J, with 11 bases between. The DNA of the CDR3 is TGTGCCAGCAGAACCGGGGGTGCCTACGAGCAGTACTTC. It is translated as CASRTGGAYEQYF.

This clone has a handful of counts. This sequence joins TRBV27 and TRBJ1-4, with no clear D. The CDR3 sequence is 13 residues long. Germline V gene lookup returns CDR1 MNHEY and CDR2 SMNVEV (reference sequence). V was pared by 4 bases and J by 14 bases, with 17 bases between. The CDR3 nucleotides are TGTGCCAGCAGTTCCCCCTCACTGAAAAGGCTGTTTTTT. This translates into CASSSPSLKRLFF.

V is TRBV6-4 and J is TRBJ2-1, with unresolved D. This CDR3 is built from 11 residues. Trimming removed 0 bases at V and 10 bases at J, with 4 bases between. Germline V CDR1 and CDR2: MRHNA, SNTAGT. The chain's CDR3 is CASSDSEEQFF. CDR3 bases: TGTGCCAGCAGTGACTCGGAAGAGCAGTTCTTC.

The gene calls are TRBV9 and TRBJ2-7; no firm D call. From germline, CDR1 is SGDLS and CDR2 YYNGEE. The CDR3 is 14 residues long. V lost 3 bases and J lost 0, with 10 bases in between. The CDR3 DNA is TGTGCCAGCAGCGGAGAGTCCCTCTCCTACGAGCAGTACTTC. Translation: CASSGESLSYEQYF.

In DNA, the CDR3 is TGTGCCAGCAGGGAAGGGCTAGTTAATACCTACGAGCAGTACTTC. This translates into CASREGLVNTYEQYF. The chain couples TRBV6-6 to TRBJ2-7, with D unresolved. The germline V gene has CDR1 MNHNY and CDR2 SVGAGI (reference sequence). This CDR3 is built from 15 residues. Trimming cost V 6 bases and J 2 bases, with 17 bases left between them.

The genes are TRBV10-2 and TRBJ2-3; D gene unclear. CDR1 and CDR2 (germline): WSHSY, SAAADI. The CDR3 is 17 amino acids. V was clipped by 3 bases and J by 3 bases, with 19 bases between them. Here the CDR3 DNA reads TGCGCCAGCAGTGACCAAGGACCGCTAGGGTTGACAGATACGCAGTATTTT. Amino acids: CASSDQGPLGLTDTQYF.

Note on this clone: Additional DNA sequences in this sample encode the identical CDR3. The J gene is TRBJ2-2, the V gene TRBV19, with D perhaps TRBD1 (5 bases). Germline CDR1 and CDR2: LNHDA and SQIVND (reference sequence). V dropped 7 bases and J dropped 0 bases, with 9 bases sitting between them. The CDR3 covers 14 residues. The CDR3 here is CASIRAPNTGELFF. As DNA, the CDR3 is TGTGCCAGTATCAGGGCCCCGAACACCGGGGAGCTGTTTTTT. Complete variable domain (other parts from reference TRBV19 and TRBJ2-2): DGGITQSPKYLFRKEGQNVTLSCEQNLNHDAMYWYRQDPGQGLRLIYYSQIVNDFQKGDIAEGYSVSREKKESFPLTVTSAQKNPTAFYLCASIRAPNTGELFFGEGSRLTVL.

This clone was detected a few times. This chain connects TRBV30 to TRBJ1-3, with D hard to call. Germline V lookup: CDR1 GTSNPN, CDR2 SVGIG (reference sequence). V shed 4 bases and J shed 10 bases, with 14 bases lying between them. The CDR3 contains 12 residues. CDR3 in DNA: TGTGCCTGGACCCCGACGGGGAGTACCATATATTTT. It specifies CAWTPTGSTIYF. Drawing the rest from reference TRBV30 and TRBJ1-3, the complete variable domain is SQTIHQWPATLVQPVGSPLSLECTVEGTSNPNLYWYRQAAGRGLQLLFYSVGIGQISSEVPQNLSASRPQDRQFILSSKKLLLSDSGFYLCAWTPTGSTIYFGEGSWLTVV.

J is TRBJ2-7 and V is TRBV7-9, with 7 bases fitting TRBD1. V dropped 4 bases and J dropped 1; count of bases not matched to a gene: 10. Germline V gene data show CDR1 as SEHNR and CDR2 as FQNEAQ (reference sequence). The CDR3 covers 16 residues. The CDR3 sequence: CASSSLKGQISYEQYF. The CDR3 nucleotides are TGTGCCAGCAGCTCGCTTAAGGGACAGATATCCTACGAGCAGTACTTC.

The chain carries TRBV4-3 and TRBJ1-2; the match to TRBD1 covers 10 bases. Germline-derived CDR1 and CDR2 are LGHNA and YSLEER. The J segment lost 3 bases and the V segment lost 1 base, leaving 5 bases of the junction unmatched. This CDR3 has 16 amino acids. The CDR3 region is CASSQVSGTGDYGYTF. The CDR3 DNA reads as TGCGCCAGCAGCCAAGTCTCCGGGACAGGGGACTATGGCTACACCTTC.

V and J are TRBV5-1 and TRBJ2-1; 8 bases map to TRBD1. Germline CDR1 and CDR2: SGHRS and YFSETQ. V was pared by 0 bases and J by 6 bases, with 2 bases of the junction left unmatched. This CDR3 contains 14 residues. This chain's CDR3 is CASSLGDRGNEQFF. For the CDR3, the DNA is TGCGCCAGCAGCTTGGGAGACAGGGGCAATGAGCAGTTCTTC.

This clone was detected a few times. V gene TRBV13 combines with J gene TRBJ1-4; D is unresolved. The germline V gene has CDR1 PRHDT and CDR2 FYEKMQ (reference sequence). This CDR3 is 15 amino acids long. V gave up 5 bases and J gave up 1 base, with 11 bases separating them. CDR3 sequence (DNA): TGTGCCAGCAGCAGGCGACCGGGAACTAATGAAAAACTGTTTTTT. As protein: CASSRRPGTNEKLFF. Variable domain in full (rest from reference TRBV13 and TRBJ1-4): AAGVIQSPRHLIKEKRETATLKCYPIPRHDTVYWYQQGPGQDPQFLISFYEKMQSDKGSIPDRFSAQQFSDYHSELNMSSLELGDSALYFCASSRRPGTNEKLFFGSGTQLSVL.

The gene calls are TRBV28 and TRBJ1-1; D not certain. V was clipped by 3 bases and J by 7 bases, with 9 bases between them. This CDR3 has 12 residues. Looked up from germline, CDR1 is MDHEN and CDR2 is SYDVKM. The CDR3 DNA is TGTGCCAGCAGTTTGAGAACACTTGAAGCTTTCTTT. Protein sequence: CASSLRTLEAFF.

The chain combines TRBV9 with TRBJ2-7, with D possibly TRBD2 on 5 matching bases. This CDR3 is 14 amino acids long. CDR1 SGDLS and CDR2 YYNGEE come from the germline V gene. The ends were cut back, 0 bases at V and 2 bases at J, with 9 bases in the middle. The CDR3, as DNA: TGTGCCAGCAGCGTAGGGCAGCGGACCTACGAGCAGTACTTC. As protein: CASSVGQRTYEQYF. Full variable domain (outside the CDR3, taken from reference TRBV9 and TRBJ2-7): DSGVTQTPKHLITATGQRVTLRCSPRSGDLSVYWYQQSLDQGLQFLIQYYNGEERAKGNILERFSAQQFPDLHSELNLSSLELGDSALYFCASSVGQRTYEQYFGPGTRLTVT.

This clone was counted a single time. This rearrangement joins TRBV10-3 to TRBJ1-2, with D uncertain. The CDR3 is 13 residues long. In germline, CDR1 is ENHRY, CDR2 SYGVKD. The V end lost 3 bases, the J end lost 3 bases, and 8 bases lay between the germline ends. As DNA, the CDR3 is TGTGCCATCAGTGACCAGGCAGACTATGGCTACACCTTC. Its translation is CAISDQADYGYTF.

This clone turned up a few times. The J gene is TRBJ1-2, the V gene TRBV6-1; the D is unclear. CDR1 MNHNS and CDR2 SASEGT come from the germline V gene. Trimming took off 5 bases at V and 4 bases at J, with 8 bases between the two ends. The CDR3 is made up of 12 amino acids. The CDR3, as DNA: TGTGCCAGCAGTACAGAAAGCTATGGCTACACCTTC. Translation: CASSTESYGYTF.

The V gene is TRBV5-5, the J gene TRBJ2-3; D gene uncertain. Trimming shortened V by 2 bases and J by 1 base, and 8 bases separated the two germline ends. CDR1 and CDR2 from the germline V gene are SGHKS and YYEKEE (reference sequence). The CDR3 is 14 amino acids. CDR3: CASSFSSGTDTQYF. In DNA, the CDR3 is TGTGCCAGCAGCTTCTCTTCTGGCACAGATACGCAGTATTTT.

The gene calls are TRBV28 and TRBJ2-5; tentatively, D is TRBD1 (6 bases). Deletions cut 5 bases from V and 3 bases from J, with 25 bases between. CDR1 is MDHEN and CDR2 is SYDVKM in the germline V gene. This CDR3 has 18 residues. The CDR3 spells CASSPKAWYAGEKETQYF. The CDR3 DNA follows: TGTGCCAGCAGTCCGAAGGCCTGGTATGCAGGGGAAAAAGAGACCCAGTACTTC. Full variable domain (outside the CDR3, taken from reference TRBV28 and TRBJ2-5): DVKVTQSSRYLVKRTGEKVFLECVQDMDHENMFWYRQDPGLGLRLIYFSYDVKMKEKGDIPEGYSVSREKKERFSLILESASTNQTSMYLCASSPKAWYAGEKETQYFGPGTRLLVL.

This chain joins TRBV28 and TRBJ1-1; D gene unclear. The CDR3 extends over 13 amino acids. Trimming took off 3 bases at V and 1 base at J, with 6 bases between the two ends. CDR1 is MDHEN, CDR2 SYDVKM, per germline. CDR3 sequence reads: CASSFRSNTEAFF. CDR3 bases: TGTGCCAGCAGTTTCCGGTCGAACACTGAAGCTTTCTTT.

This sequence joins TRBV2 and TRBJ2-3; D gene unclear. Trimming took 4 bases from V and 6 from J, leaving 8 bases between them. Germline loops: CDR1 SNHLY, CDR2 FYNNEI. The CDR3 consists of 12 residues. The CDR3, as DNA: TGTGCCAGCAGTGCTCTGGGGGATACGCAGTATTTT. It specifies CASSALGDTQYF.